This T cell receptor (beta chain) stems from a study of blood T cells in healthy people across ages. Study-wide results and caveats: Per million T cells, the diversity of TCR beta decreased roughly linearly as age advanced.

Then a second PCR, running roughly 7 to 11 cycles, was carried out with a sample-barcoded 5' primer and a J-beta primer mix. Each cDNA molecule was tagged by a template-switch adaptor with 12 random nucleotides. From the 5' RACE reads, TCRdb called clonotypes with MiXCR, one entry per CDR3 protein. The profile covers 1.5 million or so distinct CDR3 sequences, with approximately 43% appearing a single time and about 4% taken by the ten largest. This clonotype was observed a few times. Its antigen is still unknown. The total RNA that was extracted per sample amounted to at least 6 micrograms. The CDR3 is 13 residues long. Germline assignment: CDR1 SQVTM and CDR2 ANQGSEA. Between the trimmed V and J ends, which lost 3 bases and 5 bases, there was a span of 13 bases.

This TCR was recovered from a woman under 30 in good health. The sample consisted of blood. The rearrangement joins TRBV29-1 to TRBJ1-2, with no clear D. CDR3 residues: CSVEVLAGYGYTF. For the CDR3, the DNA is TGCAGCGTTGAGGTCCTGGCAGGATATGGCTACACCTTC.